The subject of this entry is one T cell receptor (beta chain). Antigen specificity is unknown. Time point meaning: cycle 4 day 1 (C4D1), after less than 7 weeks of nivolumab. All patients experienced relapse after autologous stem cell transplantation, and brentuximab vedotin exposure was variable. Starting with thawed PBMCs, CD4+ T cells were purified by magnetic negative selection. Complete response, partial response or progressive disease constituted the best responses recorded. V was shortened by 4 bases and J by 3 bases, with 12 bases between the two germline ends. The germline V gene has CDR1 GTSNPN and CDR2 SVGIG (reference sequence). The CDR3 is 13 residues long. This specimen belongs to a study of PD-1 blockade in classical Hodgkin lymphoma. Study-level points and caveats: Possible causes of repertoire differences, disease activity or prior therapy, remain undefined. TCR diversity at baseline was reported to be reduced in newly diagnosed patients relative to healthy donors.

The table came from immunoSEQ multiplex PCR; TCRdb's copy has only in-frame clones and leaves some out. The top ten hold about 4.9% of the sample, which has 9,000 to 10,000 clones, roughly 75% seen once. This chain links TRBV30 with TRBJ1-1; no firm D call. This sequence was found in a human donor with classical Hodgkin lymphoma. The specimen comprised CD4+ T cells from blood, sampled before the fourth cycle of nivolumab. The CDR3 protein is CAWTRLWDTEAFF. For the CDR3, the DNA is TGTGCCTGGACCCGCCTCTGGGACACTGAAGCTTTCTTT.